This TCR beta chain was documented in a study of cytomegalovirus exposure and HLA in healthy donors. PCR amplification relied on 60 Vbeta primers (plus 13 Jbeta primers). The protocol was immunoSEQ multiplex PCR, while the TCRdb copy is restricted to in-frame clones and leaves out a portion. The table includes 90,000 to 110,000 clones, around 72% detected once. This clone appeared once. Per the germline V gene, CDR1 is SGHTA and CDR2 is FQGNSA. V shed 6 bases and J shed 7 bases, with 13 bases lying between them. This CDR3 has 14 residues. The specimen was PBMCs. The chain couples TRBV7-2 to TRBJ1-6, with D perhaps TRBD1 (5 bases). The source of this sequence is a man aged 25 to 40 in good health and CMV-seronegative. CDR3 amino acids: CASSGGTANSPLHF. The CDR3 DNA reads TGTGCCAGCAGTGGGGGGACGGCAAATTCACCCCTCCACTTT. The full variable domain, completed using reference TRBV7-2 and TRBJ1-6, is GAGVSQSPSNKVTEKGKDVELRCDPISGHTALYWYRQSLGQGLEFLIYFQGNSAPDKSGLPSDRFSAERTGGSVSTLTIQRTQQEDSAVYLCASSGGTANSPLHFGNGTRLTVT.